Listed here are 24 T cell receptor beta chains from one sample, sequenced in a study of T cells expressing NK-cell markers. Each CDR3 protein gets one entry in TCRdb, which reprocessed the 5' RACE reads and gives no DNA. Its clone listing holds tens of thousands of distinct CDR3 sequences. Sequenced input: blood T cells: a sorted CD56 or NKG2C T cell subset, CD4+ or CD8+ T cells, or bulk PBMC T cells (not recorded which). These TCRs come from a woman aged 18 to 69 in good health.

CDR3 sequence: CASSYGTGVEQYF. This chain connects TRBV11-2 to TRBJ2-7; the D gene TCRdb calls, TRBD1, cannot be checked with no DNA. Germline V gene lookup returns CDR1 SGHAT and CDR2 FQNNGV. The CDR3 has 13 amino acids.

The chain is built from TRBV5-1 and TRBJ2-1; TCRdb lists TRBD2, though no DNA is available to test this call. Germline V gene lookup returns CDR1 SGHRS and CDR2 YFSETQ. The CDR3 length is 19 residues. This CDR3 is CASSLGPYTDYEFYNEQFF.

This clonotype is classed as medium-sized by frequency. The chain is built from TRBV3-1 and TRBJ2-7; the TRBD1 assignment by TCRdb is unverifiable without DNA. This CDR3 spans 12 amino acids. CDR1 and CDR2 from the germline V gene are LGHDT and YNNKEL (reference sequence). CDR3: CASSLGTREQYF.

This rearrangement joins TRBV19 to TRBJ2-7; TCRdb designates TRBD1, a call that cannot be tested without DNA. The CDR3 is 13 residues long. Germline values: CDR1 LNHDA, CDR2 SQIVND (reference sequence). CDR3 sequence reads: CASSFTSRGEQYF. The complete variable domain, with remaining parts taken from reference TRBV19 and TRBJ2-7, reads DGGITQSPKYLFRKEGQNVTLSCEQNLNHDAMYWYRQDPGQGLRLIYYSQIVNDFQKGDIAEGYSVSREKKESFPLTVTSAQKNPTAFYLCASSFTSRGEQYFGPGTRLTVT.

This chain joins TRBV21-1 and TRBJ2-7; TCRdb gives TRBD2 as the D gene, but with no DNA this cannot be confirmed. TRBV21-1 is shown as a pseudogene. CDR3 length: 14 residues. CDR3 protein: CASSQWGLTYEQYF.

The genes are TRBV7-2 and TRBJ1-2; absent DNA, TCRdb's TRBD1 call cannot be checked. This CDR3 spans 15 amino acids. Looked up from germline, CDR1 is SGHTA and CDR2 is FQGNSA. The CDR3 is CASRKPGPINYGYTF. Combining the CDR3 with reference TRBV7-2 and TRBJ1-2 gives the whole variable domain GAGVSQSPSNKVTEKGKDVELRCDPISGHTALYWYRQSLGQGLEFLIYFQGNSAPDKSGLPSDRFSAERTGGSVSTLTIQRTQQEDSAVYLCASRKPGPINYGYTFGSGTRLTVV.

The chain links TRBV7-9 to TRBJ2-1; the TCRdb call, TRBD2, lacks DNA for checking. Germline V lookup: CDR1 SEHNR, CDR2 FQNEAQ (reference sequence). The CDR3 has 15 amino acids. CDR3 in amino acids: CASSQILGSYNEQFF.

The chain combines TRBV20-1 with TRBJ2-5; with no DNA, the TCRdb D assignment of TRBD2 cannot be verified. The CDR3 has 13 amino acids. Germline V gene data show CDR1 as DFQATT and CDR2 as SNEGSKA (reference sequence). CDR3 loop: CSANLAGEETQYF.

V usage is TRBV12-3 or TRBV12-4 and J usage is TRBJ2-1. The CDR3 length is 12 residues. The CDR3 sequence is CASSLPYNEQFF.

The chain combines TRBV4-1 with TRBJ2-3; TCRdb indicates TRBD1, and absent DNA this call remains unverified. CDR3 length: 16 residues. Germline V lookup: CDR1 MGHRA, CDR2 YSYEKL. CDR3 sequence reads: CASSFRGQGNTDTQYF.

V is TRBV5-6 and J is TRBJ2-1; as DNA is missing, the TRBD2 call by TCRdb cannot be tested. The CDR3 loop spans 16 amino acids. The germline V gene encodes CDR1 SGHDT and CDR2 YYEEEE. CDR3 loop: CASSLGSASWYNEQFF.

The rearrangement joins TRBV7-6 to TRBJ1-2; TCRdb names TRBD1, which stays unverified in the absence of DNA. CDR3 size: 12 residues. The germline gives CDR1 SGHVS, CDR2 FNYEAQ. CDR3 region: CASSPDSFGYTF.

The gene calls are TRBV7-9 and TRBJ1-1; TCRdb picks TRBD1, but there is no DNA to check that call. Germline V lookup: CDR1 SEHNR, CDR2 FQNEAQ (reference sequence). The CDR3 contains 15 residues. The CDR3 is CASSPPGGAGTEAFF.

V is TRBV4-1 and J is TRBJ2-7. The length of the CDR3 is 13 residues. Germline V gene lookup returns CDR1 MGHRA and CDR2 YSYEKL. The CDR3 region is CASSQTFTDEQYF.

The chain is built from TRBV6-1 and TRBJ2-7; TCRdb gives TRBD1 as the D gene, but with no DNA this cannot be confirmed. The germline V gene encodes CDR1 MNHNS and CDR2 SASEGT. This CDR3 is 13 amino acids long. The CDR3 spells CASTPLYGYEQYF.

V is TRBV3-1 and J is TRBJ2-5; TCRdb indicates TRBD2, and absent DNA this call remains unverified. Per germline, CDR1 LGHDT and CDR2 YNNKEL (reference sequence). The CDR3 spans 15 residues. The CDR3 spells CASSQVSGAQETQYF.

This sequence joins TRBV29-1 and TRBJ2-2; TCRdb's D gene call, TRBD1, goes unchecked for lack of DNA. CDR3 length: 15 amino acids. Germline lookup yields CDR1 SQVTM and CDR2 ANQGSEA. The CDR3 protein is CSVEVGQGNTGELFF.

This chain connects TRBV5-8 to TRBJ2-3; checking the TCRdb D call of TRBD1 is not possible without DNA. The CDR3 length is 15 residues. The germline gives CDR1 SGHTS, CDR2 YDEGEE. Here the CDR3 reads CASRPGQGAADTQYF.

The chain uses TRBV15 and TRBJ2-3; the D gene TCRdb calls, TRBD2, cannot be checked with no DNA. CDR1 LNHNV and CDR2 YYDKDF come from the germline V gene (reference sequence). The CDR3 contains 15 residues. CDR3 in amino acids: CATSRAREGPDTQYF. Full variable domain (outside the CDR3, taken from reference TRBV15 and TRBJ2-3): DAMVIQNPRYQVTQFGKPVTLSCSQTLNHNVMYWYQQKSSQAPKLLFHYYDKDFNNEADTPDNFQSRRPNTSFCFLDIRSPGLGDTAMYLCATSRAREGPDTQYFGPGTRLTVL.

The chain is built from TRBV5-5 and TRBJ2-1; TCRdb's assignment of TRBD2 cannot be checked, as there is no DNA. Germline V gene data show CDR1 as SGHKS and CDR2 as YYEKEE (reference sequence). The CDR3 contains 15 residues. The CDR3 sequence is CASSLYLQSYNEQFF.

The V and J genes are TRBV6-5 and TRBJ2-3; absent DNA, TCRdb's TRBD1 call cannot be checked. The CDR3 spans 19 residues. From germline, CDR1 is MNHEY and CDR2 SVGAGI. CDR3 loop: CASSYSPPAGGRITDTQYF.

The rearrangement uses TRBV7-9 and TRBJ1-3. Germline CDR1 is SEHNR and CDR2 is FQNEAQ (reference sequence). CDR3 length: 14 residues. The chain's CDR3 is CASSLGGTGNTIYF. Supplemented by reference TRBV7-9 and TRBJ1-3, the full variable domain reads DTGVSQNPRHKITKRGQNVTFRCDPISEHNRLYWYRQTLGQGPEFLTYFQNEAQLEKSRLLSDRFSAERPKGSFSTLEIQRTEQGDSAMYLCASSLGGTGNTIYFGEGSWLTVV.

The CDR3 reads CATSLGQGLAYEQYF. The chain has TRBV27 and TRBJ2-7; TCRdb calls TRBD1, which cannot be checked without DNA. The CDR3 has 15 amino acids. CDR1 and CDR2 from the germline V gene are MNHEY and SMNVEV (reference sequence).

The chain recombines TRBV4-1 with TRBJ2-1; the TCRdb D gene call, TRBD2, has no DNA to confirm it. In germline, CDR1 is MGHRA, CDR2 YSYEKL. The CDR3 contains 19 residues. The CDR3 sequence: CASSQDPGGAGGSYNEQFF.